This record looks at one T cell receptor (beta chain) sequence and its context. The entry originates in a study of blood T cell repertoires in COVID-19. The germline V and J ends were trimmed by 3 bases and 7 bases, with 13 bases remaining between them. Germline V gene sequence: CDR1 PRHDT, CDR2 FYEKMQ (reference sequence). The CDR3 length is 14 residues. Data came from immunoSEQ multiplex PCR; TCRdb stores just in-frame clones and leaves some out. The table includes over 250,000 clones, around four fifths detected once. The sequence was collected from a woman in her forties or fifties who had recovered from COVID-19. The sequencing input was peripheral blood. The chain joins TRBV13 to TRBJ2-1; D perhaps matches TRBD1 (6 bases). The CDR3 loop reads CASSFQGGMNEQFF. The DNA of the CDR3 is TGTGCCAGCAGCTTTCAAGGGGGTATGAATGAGCAGTTCTTC.